The 3 T cell receptor beta chains below come from one sample, sequenced in a study of CD8+CD57+ T cells in acquired aplastic anemia. Profiling of TCR beta VDJ combinations and CDR3 sequences used genomic DNA as template. MiXCR, run by TCRdb on the reads, gives a single entry per CDR3 protein. The table records about 160,000 distinct CDR3 sequences, around 40% of them present only once. Sequenced input: sorted CD4+, CD8+, or CD8+CD57+ T cells (not recorded which) from PBMCs. Receptor source: a human donor in good health.

V is TRBV24-1 and J is TRBJ2-1; no clear D. Germline V CDR1 and CDR2: KGHDR, SFDVKD. The CDR3 loop spans 12 amino acids. Trimming left V 4 bases short and J 7 bases short, with 7 bases between. CDR3 bases: TGTGCCACCAGTGACCTCCTTAATGAGCAGTTCTTC. It is translated as CATSDLLNEQFF.

The chain combines TRBV10-3 with TRBJ1-6, with 7 bases that match TRBD1. The V segment lost 6 bases and the J segment 5 bases; nucleotides outside the gene matches: 4. The germline V gene encodes CDR1 ENHRY and CDR2 SYGVKD. This CDR3 region has 14 residues. In DNA, the CDR3 is TGTGCCATCAGGGGGACAGCTAATAATTCACCCCTCCACTTT. Encoded protein: CAIRGTANNSPLHF.

This clonotype was counted ten times or more. The chain joins TRBV7-2 to TRBJ2-6; D may match TRBD1 or TRBD2 (6 bases each). CDR1 and CDR2 (germline): SGHTA, FQGNSA. Between the trimmed V and J ends, which lost 4 bases and 0 bases, there was a span of 16 bases. The CDR3 consists of 18 residues. The CDR3 spells CASSSNRGRGSGANVLTF. The CDR3 bases are TGTGCCAGCAGCTCCAATCGGGGGCGCGGCTCTGGGGCCAACGTCCTGACTTTC.